This entry lists 20 T cell receptor beta chains sequenced from one sample in a study of blood T cell repertoires in COVID-19. Measured with immunoSEQ multiplex PCR; TCRdb has only the in-frame clones, and not every one. The sample contains roughly 280,000 clones, around nine tenths of which appear only once. The material sequenced was peripheral blood. All receptors come from a man between 40 and 49 years old with active or convalescent COVID-19.

This rearrangement joins TRBV9 to TRBJ1-1; 8 bases match TRBD1. There are 15 residues in the CDR3. With V trimmed by 4 bases and J by 3 bases, 8 bases remained unmatched. CDR1 is SGDLS and CDR2 is YYNGEE in the germline V gene. The CDR3 spells CASSPTGGRDTEAFF. The CDR3 coding sequence is TGTGCCAGCAGCCCCACAGGGGGGAGGGACACTGAAGCTTTCTTT.

This chain connects TRBV5-6 to TRBJ2-7; possibly TRBD2 for D (6 bases). Between the trimmed V and J ends, which lost 4 bases and 3 bases, there was a span of 17 bases. The CDR3 length is 15 residues. Germline CDR1 reads SGHDT; CDR2 reads YYEEEE. Written as DNA, the CDR3 is TGTGCCAGCAGCCCCAACTCAGCGGGCGGCTACGAGCAGTACTTC. Translating it yields CASSPNSAGGYEQYF.

This clone came up once. The V gene is TRBV19, the J gene TRBJ2-7; D may be TRBD1 (5 bases). The CDR3 sequence is 17 residues long. The ends were cut back, 1 base at V and 2 bases at J, with 18 bases in the middle. CDR1 is LNHDA, CDR2 SQIVND, per germline (reference sequence). In DNA, the CDR3 is TGTGCCAGTAGTATAGGGGGCGACAGCCAGATTGCCTACGAGCAGTACTTC. Translating it yields CASSIGGDSQIAYEQYF.

The J gene is TRBJ2-5, the V gene TRBV18; D might be TRBD2 (5 bases). The V gene lost 6 bases and the J gene lost 5 bases, with 22 bases spanning the gap. This CDR3 has 16 residues. Germline CDR1 is KGHSH and CDR2 is LQKENI. The CDR3 loop is CASSLKTYQSGETQYF. The DNA for the CDR3 is TGTGCCAGCTCTCTAAAAACCTACCAATCGGGGGAGACCCAGTACTTC.

Details on this clone: The same CDR3 is also encoded by other DNA sequences in this sample. The rearrangement links TRBV27 to TRBJ1-1; D gene uncertain. V shed 3 bases and J shed 2 bases, with 7 bases lying between them. Germline V lookup: CDR1 MNHEY, CDR2 SMNVEV (reference sequence). The CDR3 totals 13 residues. In DNA form, the CDR3 reads TGTGCCAGCAGTTTGGCGGGAAACACTGAAGCTTTCTTT. Its translation is CASSLAGNTEAFF.

This clone has a single count. This sequence joins TRBV7-3 and TRBJ2-7, with a possible D match to TRBD2 (7 bases). Trimming shortened V by 6 bases and J by 4 bases, and 16 bases separated the two germline ends. CDR1 is SGHTA, CDR2 FQGTGA, per germline. The CDR3 contains 14 residues. CDR3 loop: CASSPAGATYEQYF. CDR3 in DNA: TGTGCCAGCAGTCCTGCGGGGGCAACGTACGAGCAGTACTTC.

The chain has TRBV12-5 and TRBJ1-2; no definite D call. CDR1 is LGHNT and CDR2 is FRNRAP in the germline V gene. The CDR3 loop spans 11 amino acids. Between the trimmed V and J ends, which lost 7 bases and 2 bases, there was a span of 5 bases. This CDR3 is CASALNYGYTF. The CDR3 nucleotides read TGTGCTAGTGCCTTAAACTATGGCTACACCTTC.

V is TRBV19 and J is TRBJ2-1; 12 nucleotides line up with TRBD1. Germline V gives CDR1 LNHDA, CDR2 SQIVND (reference sequence). The CDR3 sequence is 14 residues long. V gave up 9 bases and J gave up 5 bases; unmatched junction bases: 5. The CDR3 spells CASAGTGGNNEQFF. CDR3 bases: TGTGCCAGCGCCGGGACAGGGGGCAACAATGAGCAGTTCTTC. Supplemented by reference TRBV19 and TRBJ2-1, the full variable domain reads DGGITQSPKYLFRKEGQNVTLSCEQNLNHDAMYWYRQDPGQGLRLIYYSQIVNDFQKGDIAEGYSVSREKKESFPLTVTSAQKNPTAFYLCASAGTGGNNEQFFGPGTRLTVL.

The chain employs TRBV15 and TRBJ2-5; 9 bases are shared with TRBD1. Germline loops: CDR1 LNHNV, CDR2 YYDKDF (reference sequence). This CDR3 region has 19 residues. Trimming at V came to 5 bases and at J to 4 bases, leaving 20 bases not matched to a gene. The CDR3 protein is CATSLGVVDRGDLGETQYF. The CDR3 DNA follows: TGTGCCACCAGCCTGGGTGTTGTGGACAGGGGAGATTTGGGAGAGACCCAGTACTTC.

This clone was counted once. The rearrangement links TRBV12-3 or TRBV12-4 to TRBJ1-1; D gene uncertain. The CDR3 covers 13 residues. V was pared by 3 bases and J by 0 bases, with 5 bases between. CDR3 coding DNA: TGTGCCAGCAGTTTTAATCTGAACACTGAAGCTTTCTTT. Protein: CASSFNLNTEAFF.

The genes are TRBV5-1 and TRBJ2-5, with TRBD2 as a possible D gene (5 bases). V lost 0 bases, J lost 1 base, and 7 bases lay in between. The germline V gene encodes CDR1 SGHRS and CDR2 YFSETQ. The CDR3 totals 14 residues. The CDR3 region is CASSLVGIQETQYF. CDR3 nucleotides: TGCGCCAGCAGCTTGGTCGGGATCCAAGAGACCCAGTACTTC.

The chain has TRBV11-2 and TRBJ2-2; D unclear. The germline gives CDR1 SGHAT, CDR2 FQNNGV. V was trimmed by 4 bases and J by 2 bases, leaving 5 bases between them. This CDR3 has 13 amino acids. The DNA of the CDR3 is TGTGCCAGCAGCTCCGTCAACACCGGGGAGCTGTTTTTT. As protein: CASSSVNTGELFF.

As DNA, the CDR3 is TGTGCCAGCAGCTTAGAGGCGGTTCCGTCCGCGAATGAGCAGTTCTTC. Translated, it gives CASSLEAVPSANEQFF. The chain combines TRBV7-2 with TRBJ2-1; no clear D. CDR1 is SGHTA and CDR2 is FQGNSA in the germline V gene. V was trimmed by 1 base and J by 7 bases, leaving 17 bases between them. The CDR3 sequence is 16 residues long.

The chain joins TRBV3-1 (or the pseudogene TRBV3-2) to TRBJ2-7; 9 positions match TRBD2. CDR3 length equals 15 residues. Germline CDR1 is LGHDT and CDR2 is YNNKEL (reference sequence). After removal of 4 bases from V and 0 bases from J, the junction contained 4 bases not matched to a gene. CDR3 nucleotide sequence: TGTGCCAGCAGCCCGCGGGAGGGTCTCTCCTACGAGCAGTACTTC. This gives the protein CASSPREGLSYEQYF.

V and J are TRBV9 and TRBJ2-7, with 9 bases identical to TRBD2. J was trimmed by 6 bases and V by 0 bases; bases with no gene match: 7. This CDR3 has 15 residues. Germline V gene sequence: CDR1 SGDLS, CDR2 YYNGEE. This CDR3 reads CASSVEGSGSSEQYF. CDR3 nucleotide sequence: TGTGCCAGCAGCGTAGAGGGTAGCGGGAGTAGCGAGCAGTACTTC. Together with reference TRBV9 and TRBJ2-7, the CDR3 gives the full variable domain: DSGVTQTPKHLITATGQRVTLRCSPRSGDLSVYWYQQSLDQGLQFLIQYYNGEERAKGNILERFSAQQFPDLHSELNLSSLELGDSALYFCASSVEGSGSSEQYFGPGTRLTVT.

This chain connects TRBV9 to TRBJ2-1; 11 bases fit TRBD1. The CDR3 runs 16 residues. V dropped 0 bases and J dropped 2; count of bases not matched to a gene: 1. Germline assignment: CDR1 SGDLS and CDR2 YYNGEE. CDR3 in amino acids: CASSVGGQGAYNEQFF. For the CDR3, the DNA is TGTGCCAGCAGCGTAGGGGGACAGGGGGCCTACAATGAGCAGTTCTTC.

The chain links TRBV27 to TRBJ2-7, with 10 positions matching TRBD1. The ends lost 3 bases at V and 2 bases at J; junction bases unmatched: 4. The CDR3 is made up of 15 amino acids. CDR1 and CDR2 (germline): MNHEY, SMNVEV (reference sequence). CDR3 residues: CASSLTGGRTYEQYF. CDR3 sequence (DNA): TGTGCCAGCAGTTTGACAGGGGGCCGGACCTACGAGCAGTACTTC.

This chain links TRBV4-1 with TRBJ1-2; TRBD1 aligns across 7 bases. CDR3 length equals 15 residues. CDR1 is MGHRA, CDR2 YSYEKL, per germline. J gave up 4 bases and V 0 bases, and 5 bases lay outside the gene matches. CDR3 amino acids: CASSQETGAIYGYTF. The CDR3 nucleotides read TGCGCCAGCAGCCAAGAAACAGGGGCTATCTATGGCTACACCTTC.

The CDR3: CASSTGESDTQYF. DNA of the CDR3: TGTGCCAGCTCAACTGGGGAGTCGGATACGCAGTATTTT. The gene calls are TRBV18 and TRBJ2-3; possibly TRBD2 for D (5 bases). The V gene lost 5 bases and the J gene lost 6 bases, with 12 bases spanning the gap. CDR1 and CDR2 from the germline V gene are KGHSH and LQKENI. The CDR3 is 13 amino acids.

V is TRBV10-3 and J is TRBJ1-5; a possible D gene is TRBD1 (6 bases). V lost 6 bases and J 0 bases, leaving 12 bases between the germline ends. This CDR3 has 15 amino acids. Germline CDR1 reads ENHRY; CDR2 reads SYGVKD. The CDR3 sequence is CAISGTGNSNQPQHF. The CDR3 bases are TGTGCCATCAGCGGCACAGGGAATAGCAATCAGCCCCAGCATTTT.